These 8 T cell receptor beta chains were all obtained from the same sample, sequenced in a study of shared clonotypes between healthy human individuals. The table came from immunoSEQ multiplex PCR; TCRdb's copy has only in-frame clones and leaves some out. The data contain about 1.4 million clones, around 97% of them singletons. The sample taken for sequencing was naive CD4+ T cells sorted from blood. The subset was: CD45RA+ positively selected. These receptors all come from a man younger than 45 in good health.

This sequence joins TRBV5-1 and TRBJ2-3; D may be TRBD1 (5 bases). V lost 0 bases to trimming and J lost 3 bases, with 17 bases between them. In germline, CDR1 is SGHRS, CDR2 YFSETQ. The CDR3 extends over 17 amino acids. The CDR3 here is CASSLAQGGRATDTQYF. The CDR3 DNA reads as TGCGCCAGCAGCTTGGCCCAGGGTGGTAGAGCGACAGATACGCAGTATTTT.

The rearrangement joins TRBV5-1 to TRBJ2-6, with D perhaps matching TRBD1 or TRBD2 (5 bases each). The CDR3 has 15 residues. CDR1 and CDR2 (germline): SGHRS, YFSETQ. The germline V and J ends were trimmed by 5 bases and 2 bases, with 11 bases remaining between them. CDR3 loop: CASRDQGAGANVLTF. The DNA of the CDR3 is TGCGCCAGCAGGGACCAGGGAGCTGGGGCCAACGTCCTGACTTTC.

This clone was counted a single time. V is TRBV28 and J is TRBJ1-1, with D possibly matching TRBD1 (5 bases). The CDR3 covers 15 residues. Trimming removed 4 bases at V and 1 base at J, with 13 bases between. Germline V gene lookup returns CDR1 MDHEN and CDR2 SYDVKM. The DNA of the CDR3 is TGTGCCAGCAGTTATGTTCGGACACCGAACACTGAAGCTTTCTTT. This gives the protein CASSYVRTPNTEAFF.

The chain has TRBV27 and TRBJ1-4, with a tentative D call TRBD1 (5 bases). V gave up 5 bases and J gave up 8 bases, with 18 bases separating them. CDR3 length equals 15 residues. CDR1 and CDR2 from the germline V gene are MNHEY and SMNVEV (reference sequence). CDR3: CASSLQGPRKEKLFF. CDR3 in DNA: TGTGCCAGCAGTCTCCAGGGCCCGAGGAAGGAAAAACTGTTTTTT. Full variable domain (missing parts from reference TRBV27 and TRBJ1-4): EAQVTQNPRYLITVTGKKLTVTCSQNMNHEYMSWYRQDPGLGLRQIYYSMNVEVTDKGDVPEGYKVSRKEKRNFPLILESPSPNQTSLYFCASSLQGPRKEKLFFGSGTQLSVL.

The chain couples TRBV4-1 to TRBJ2-6; 7 bases align to TRBD2. V shed 1 base, J shed 2 bases, and the junction held 8 bases outside the gene matches. This CDR3 is 18 amino acids long. Per germline, CDR1 MGHRA and CDR2 YSYEKL. CDR3 coding DNA: TGCGCCAGCAGCCAAGTAACGGGCGGGAGTGCTGGGGCCAACGTCCTGACTTTC. Amino acids: CASSQVTGGSAGANVLTF.

This sequence joins TRBV5-4 and TRBJ2-1; D remains ambiguous. Germline V gene lookup returns CDR1 SGHNT and CDR2 YYREEE (reference sequence). The V gene lost 4 bases and the J gene lost 5 bases, with 10 bases spanning the gap. The CDR3 runs 13 residues. CDR3 residues: CASSTTANNEQFF. Written as DNA, the CDR3 is TGTGCCAGCAGCACAACCGCTAACAATGAGCAGTTCTTC.

On this clone itself: This sample also contains other DNA sequences that code for the same CDR3. This chain uses TRBV10-3 with TRBJ2-7, with TRBD1 matching 8 bases. J gave up 0 bases and V 4 bases, and 2 bases lay outside the gene matches. This CDR3 spans 14 amino acids. The germline gives CDR1 ENHRY, CDR2 SYGVKD. The CDR3 coding sequence is TGTGCCATCAGTGGACAGGGGAGCTCCTACGAGCAGTACTTC. Its protein is CAISGQGSSYEQYF.

V gene TRBV10-3 combines with J gene TRBJ2-2; D is ambiguous. The CDR3 length is 13 residues. The germline V gene has CDR1 ENHRY and CDR2 SYGVKD. V gave up 4 bases and J gave up 5 bases, with 8 bases separating them. The CDR3 DNA reads as TGTGCCATCAGTGTTATCGCAACCGGGGAGCTGTTTTTT. Encoded protein: CAISVIATGELFF.